This entry features one TCR beta chain sequence. Its antigen is unknown. Clones were read by immunoSEQ multiplex PCR, and TCRdb kept only the in-frame ones, dropping some. The table records 58,000 or so clones, 75% to 90% of them present only once. The sample belongs to a study of a mutant IDH1 vaccine in newly diagnosed glioma. CDR3 length: 14 residues. Germline CDR1 reads SGHNT; CDR2 reads YYREEE (reference sequence). V lost 3 bases to trimming and J lost 4 bases, with 13 bases between them. Noted time point: week 23, last vaccination. The vaccine gave 300 ug of a 20-mer mutant IDH1 peptide subcutaneously per dose.

The receptor comes from a man aged 40-49 years with glioma. The V gene is TRBV5-4, the J gene TRBJ1-1; unclear D gene. Sequenced material: PBMCs, taken from a glioma patient whose treatment included an IDH1 peptide vaccine. The DNA of the CDR3 is TGTGCCAGCAGCTCGGCCCACGTGGGCACTGAAGCTTTCTTT. This encodes CASSSAHVGTEAFF.